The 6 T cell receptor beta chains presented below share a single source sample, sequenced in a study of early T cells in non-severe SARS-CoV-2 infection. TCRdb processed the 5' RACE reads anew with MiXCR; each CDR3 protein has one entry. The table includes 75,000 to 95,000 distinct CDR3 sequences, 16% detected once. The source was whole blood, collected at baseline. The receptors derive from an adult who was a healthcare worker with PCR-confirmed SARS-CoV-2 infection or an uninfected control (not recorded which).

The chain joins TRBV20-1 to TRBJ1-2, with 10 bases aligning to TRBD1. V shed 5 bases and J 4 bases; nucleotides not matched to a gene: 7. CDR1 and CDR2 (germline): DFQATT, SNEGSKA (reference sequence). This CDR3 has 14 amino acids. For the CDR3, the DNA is TGCAGTGCTTTAGTTAGACAGGGGGCCTATGGCTACACCTTC. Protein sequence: CSALVRQGAYGYTF.

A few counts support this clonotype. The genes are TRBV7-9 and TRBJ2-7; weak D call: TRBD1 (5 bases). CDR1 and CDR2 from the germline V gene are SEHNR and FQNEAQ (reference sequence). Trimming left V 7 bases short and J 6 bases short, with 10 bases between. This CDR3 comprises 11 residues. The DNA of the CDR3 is TGTGCCAGCACAGGGAACGGCGAGCAGTACTTC. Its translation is CASTGNGEQYF.

The CDR3 DNA reads TGTGCCAGCAGTTACCGGCAGGGTTCGCCCCAGCATTTT. It codes for CASSYRQGSPQHF. This chain links TRBV6-2 or TRBV6-3 with TRBJ1-5, with TRBD1 as a possible D gene (5 bases). V was trimmed by 2 bases and J by 9 bases, leaving 11 bases between them. Looked up from germline, CDR1 is MNHEY and CDR2 is SVGEGT. The CDR3 loop spans 13 amino acids.

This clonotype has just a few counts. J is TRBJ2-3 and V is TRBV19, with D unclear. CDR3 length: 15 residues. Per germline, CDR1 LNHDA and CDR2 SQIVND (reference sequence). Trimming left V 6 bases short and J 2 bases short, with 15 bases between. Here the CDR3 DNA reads TGTGCCAGTAGCGATTGGTTGGAAGCCACAGATACGCAGTATTTT. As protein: CASSDWLEATDTQYF.

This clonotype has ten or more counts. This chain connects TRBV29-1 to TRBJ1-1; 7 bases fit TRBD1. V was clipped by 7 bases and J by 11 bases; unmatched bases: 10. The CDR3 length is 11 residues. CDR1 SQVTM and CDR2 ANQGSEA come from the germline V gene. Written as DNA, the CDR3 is TGCAGCGACACCCGACAGGGCTCGGCTTTCTTT. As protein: CSDTRQGSAFF.

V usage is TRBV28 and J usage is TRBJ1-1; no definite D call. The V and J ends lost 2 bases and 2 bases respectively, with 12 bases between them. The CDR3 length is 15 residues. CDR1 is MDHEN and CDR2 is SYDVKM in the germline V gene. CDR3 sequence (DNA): TGTGCCAGCAGTTTAGGGGAGGAGGGAAACACTGAAGCTTTCTTT. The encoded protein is CASSLGEEGNTEAFF.